This T cell receptor (beta chain) is drawn from a study of lymphopenia after photon versus proton radiotherapy. General study results and limits: Oligoclonal CD8+ Temra expansion after nadir drove photon patients' diversity drop.

Clones were sequenced by immunoSEQ multiplex PCR, and TCRdb holds only the in-frame ones, with some missing. The table lists 45,000 to 65,000 clones, about 83% of them singletons, with roughly 27% in the top ten. Notes on this clone: Its antigen is unknown.

The CDR3 covers 16 residues. The V segment lost 0 bases and the J segment 5 bases; nucleotides outside the gene matches: 6. Germline-derived CDR1 and CDR2 are SGHRS and YFSETQ. J is TRBJ2-3 and V is TRBV5-1; 10 nucleotides line up with TRBD1. The clonotype was recovered from a man aged 50-60 years with gastric cancer. The sample here was peripheral blood, taken from a patient treated with photon-based radiotherapy. CDR3 loop: CASSLAGTGVIDTQYF. The CDR3 DNA follows: TGCGCCAGCAGCTTGGCCGGGACAGGGGTAATAGATACGCAGTATTTT.